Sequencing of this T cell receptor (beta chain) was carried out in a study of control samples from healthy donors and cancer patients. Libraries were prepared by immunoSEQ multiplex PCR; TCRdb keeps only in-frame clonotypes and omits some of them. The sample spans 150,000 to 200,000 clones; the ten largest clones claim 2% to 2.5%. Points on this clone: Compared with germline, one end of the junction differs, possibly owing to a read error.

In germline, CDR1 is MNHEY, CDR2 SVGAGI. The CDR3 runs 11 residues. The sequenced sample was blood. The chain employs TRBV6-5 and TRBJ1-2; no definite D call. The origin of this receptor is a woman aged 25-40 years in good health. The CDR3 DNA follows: TGTGCCAGCAGTTACTCAGGCAGGATGGATTTC. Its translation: CASSYSGRMDF.